Listed below are T cell receptor beta chains from one sample, sequenced in a study of somatic mutations in cytotoxic T cells in rheumatoid arthritis. Some clones are missing from TCRdb's copy, which holds only in-frame ones; the method was immunoSEQ multiplex PCR. The top ten clones hold more than 6.5% of a sample with about 10,000 clones, just under 85% of them seen once. Sequenced input: CD8+ T cells sorted from blood. The receptor source for this set is an adult with rheumatoid arthritis. Each CDR3 is given with its conserved first and last residue. The D gene is left open where the match is weak. The size entry is marked missing in some rows and otherwise reads once, few, many or a size class.

-	TRBV5-1	TRBJ2-1	TRBD2	TGCGCCAGCAGCTTAAGCGGGGGGGCCGGAAATGAGCAGTTCTTC	CASSLSGGAGNEQFF
-	TRBV4-1	TRBJ2-1	-	TGCGCCAGCAGCCAAGGAGGAGGGAGCTCCTACAATGAGCAGTTCTTC	CASSQGGGSSYNEQFF
-	TRBV6-5	TRBJ2-1	TRBD2	TGTGCCAGCACCTATCATAGCGGGCCTTACAATGAGCAGTTCTTC	CASTYHSGPYNEQFF
-	TRBV29-1	TRBJ2-7	-	TGCAGCGTTGAAGGGGCCGGGACGCTGGGTAGCTACGAGCAGTACTTC	CSVEGAGTLGSYEQYF
-	TRBV6-6	TRBJ1-2	TRBD1	TGTGCCAGCAGTTCCTGGTCAGGGGGGTCATATGGCTACACCTTC	CASSSWSGGSYGYTF
-	TRBV5-4	TRBJ2-7	TRBD1	TGTGCCAGCAGCTTGACTGGACAGGGACGCGAGCAGTACTTC	CASSLTGQGREQYF
-	TRBV18	TRBJ2-2	-	TGTGCCAGCTCGGAAACCGGGGAGCTGTTTTTT	CASSETGELFF
few	TRBV5-4	TRBJ1-2	-	TGTGCCAGCAGCTTCTCAGAATCCTATGGCTACACCTTC	CASSFSESYGYTF
-	TRBV9	TRBJ1-4	-	TGTGCCAGCAGCGTATATGGTGAAAAACTGTTTTTT	CASSVYGEKLFF
-	TRBV5-4	TRBJ1-3	-	TGTGCCAGCAGCTTGGGAAGGGGGTCGGCTGGAAACACCATATATTTT	CASSLGRGSAGNTIYF
-	TRBV7-9	TRBJ2-2	-	TGTGCCAGCAGCCTTACTAGTTCCCCCGCCGGGGAGCTGTTTTTT	CASSLTSSPAGELFF
-	TRBV30	TRBJ1-1	-	TGTGCCTGGAACCCCGGTGGGGGGGACACTGAAGCTTTCTTT	CAWNPGGGDTEAFF
-	TRBV5-1	TRBJ2-7	-	TGCGCCAGCTCGGGGACTCTTTCCTACGAGCAGTACTTC	CASSGTLSYEQYF
once	TRBV5-4	TRBJ1-4	TRBD1	TGTGCCAGCAGCTTGGGGGCAGGGGGTAATGAAAAACTGTTTTTT	CASSLGAGGNEKLFF
once	TRBV5-6	TRBJ2-7	-	TGTGCCAGCAGCGAGGTAGTTGTTGGCGAGCAGTACTTC	CASSEVVVGEQYF
-	TRBV11-2	TRBJ1-1	TRBD1	TGTGCCAGCAGCTCCCGGGACAGTCAAGAAGCTTTCTTT	CASSSRDSQEAFF